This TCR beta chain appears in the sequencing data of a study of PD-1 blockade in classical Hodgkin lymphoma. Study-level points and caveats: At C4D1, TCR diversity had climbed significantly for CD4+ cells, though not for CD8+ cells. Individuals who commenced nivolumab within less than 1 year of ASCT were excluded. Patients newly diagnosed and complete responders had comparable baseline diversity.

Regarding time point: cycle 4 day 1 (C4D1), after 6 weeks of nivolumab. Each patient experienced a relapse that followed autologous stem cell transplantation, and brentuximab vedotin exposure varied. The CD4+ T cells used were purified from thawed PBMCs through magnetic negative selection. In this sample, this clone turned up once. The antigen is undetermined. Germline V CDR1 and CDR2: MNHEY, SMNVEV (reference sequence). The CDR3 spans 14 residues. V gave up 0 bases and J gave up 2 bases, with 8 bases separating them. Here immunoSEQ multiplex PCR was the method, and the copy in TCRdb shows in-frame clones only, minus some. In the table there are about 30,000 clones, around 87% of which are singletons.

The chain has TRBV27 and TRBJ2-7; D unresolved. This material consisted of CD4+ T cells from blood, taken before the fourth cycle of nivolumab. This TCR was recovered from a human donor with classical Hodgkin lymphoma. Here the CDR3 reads CASSLSGGPYEQYF. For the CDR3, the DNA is TGTGCCAGCAGTTTATCCGGCGGCCCCTACGAGCAGTACTTC.